Described below is a single T cell receptor beta chain sequence and its context. This entry belongs to a study of T cell changes during pregnancy in multiple sclerosis. Produced via immunoSEQ multiplex PCR; TCRdb's table is partial and in-frame only. The table shows about 75,000 clones, with about 90% occurring only once. Germline values: CDR1 MDHEN, CDR2 SYDVKM. Trimming took 6 bases from V and 7 from J; bases not matched to a gene: 9. CDR3 size: 14 residues. The sequence was collected from a female donor with multiple sclerosis, enrolled in a pregnancy study. The sequencing here drew on CD4+ T cells from peripheral blood mononuclear cells, taken before pregnancy. V gene TRBV28 combines with J gene TRBJ1-1; 9 nucleotides match TRBD1. CDR3 sequence: CASSLQGARGEAFF. The CDR3 nucleotides are TGTGCCAGCAGCTTACAGGGGGCGCGGGGTGAAGCTTTCTTT.